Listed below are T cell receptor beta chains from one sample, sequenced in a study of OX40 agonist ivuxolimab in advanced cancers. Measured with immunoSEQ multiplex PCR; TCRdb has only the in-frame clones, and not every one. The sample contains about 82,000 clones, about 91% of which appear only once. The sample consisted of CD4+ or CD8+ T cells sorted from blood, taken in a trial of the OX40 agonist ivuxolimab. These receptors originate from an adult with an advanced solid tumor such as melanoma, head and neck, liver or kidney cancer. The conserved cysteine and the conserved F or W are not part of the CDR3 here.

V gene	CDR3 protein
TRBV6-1	ASRRGTNEKLF
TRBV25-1	ASSEAGGYT
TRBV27	ASTLVQGGTEAF
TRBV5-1	ASSTGLFTDTQY
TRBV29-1	SVGTSGVRDTQY
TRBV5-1	ASSLSTWDEQF
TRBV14	ASSLHSGLSEAF
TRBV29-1	SVPGRAGETQY
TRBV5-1	ASSPQGGMNEQF
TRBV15	ATSRGPSDGYT
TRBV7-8	ASIIGGRGAV
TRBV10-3	AISESRGDEQF
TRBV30	AWGRQGPYPEAF
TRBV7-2	ASSLSNQPQH
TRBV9	ASSVLENTEAF
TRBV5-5	ASRRDNYGYT
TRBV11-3	ASSLVLEVPQPQH
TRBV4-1	ASSAPLQTPYNEQF
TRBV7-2	ASSLGQGAYYGYT
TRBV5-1	ASSLGQGGYYEQY
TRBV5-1	ASSLEPGGYT
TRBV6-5	ASTSTRRAEAF
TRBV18	ASSPPGRVKTDTQY
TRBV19	ASSISGAVSYEQY
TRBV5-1	ASWTYPGQGEETQY
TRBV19	ASQTASSGNTIY
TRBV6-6	ASRDRGNQPQH
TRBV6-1	ASSGHSTVQPQH
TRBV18	ASSPQGSNQPQH
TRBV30	AWSPLDRGRDEQY
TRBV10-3	AISPGTGAGNTIY
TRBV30	AWSGGYEQY
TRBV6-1	ASSVGLAGVGSEQF
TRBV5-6	ASSWNYGNTIY
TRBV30	AWARGGTSYEQY
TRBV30	ACLISGSAQDTQY
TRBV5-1	ASSRTGDTDTQY
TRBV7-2	ASSRGTSGRGELF
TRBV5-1	ASSLDPGGYNEQF
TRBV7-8	ASSTRDRAETQY
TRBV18	ASSPPLGVANEKLF
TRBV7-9	ASSSWDSAYEQY
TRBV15	ATSRGREGSTEAF
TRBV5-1	ASSFWGARTDTQY
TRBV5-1	ASSERGGQGVLRSYEQY
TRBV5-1	ASSRLADQETQY
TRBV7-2	ASSSAPGGKEQY
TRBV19	ASSIPPWTGGLHYGYT
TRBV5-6	ASSGQGASSPLH
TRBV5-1	ASSFFSGGGELF
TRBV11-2	ASSLATADTDTQY
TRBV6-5	ASSTWTGRYEQY